Only a few counts were recorded for the clone carrying this T cell receptor beta chain. The antigen is not known. The data stem from a study of shared clonotypes between healthy human individuals. Study-level background: Three CD4 naive, three CD4 memory, two CD8 naive and one CD8 memory plate were used per donor. Points from the study as a whole: With few donors, the genetic and exposure-history diversity represented was limited.

The method was immunoSEQ multiplex PCR; TCRdb's version includes in-frame clones alone and lacks a portion of them. The data contain some 2,000,000 clones, less than 95% of them singletons. CDR3 length: 14 amino acids. CDR1 is SGHRS, CDR2 YFSETQ, per germline. V lost 0 bases, J lost 14 bases, and 8 bases stayed unmatched. Naive CD8 cells lacked CD45RO and underwent positive selection for CCR7, leaving out terminally differentiated effector memory CD45RA+ cells. The chain joins TRBV5-1 to TRBJ1-6; 7 nucleotides align to TRBD1. The source material was naive CD8+ T cells sorted from blood. This receptor was identified in a man younger than 35 in good health. CDR3 sequence: CASSLEGTASTLHF. The CDR3 DNA reads as TGCGCCAGCAGCTTGGAGGGGACAGCCTCAACCCTCCACTTT.